Listed below are T cell receptor beta chains from one sample, sequenced in a study of T cell changes during pregnancy in multiple sclerosis. Clones were sequenced by immunoSEQ multiplex PCR, and TCRdb holds only the in-frame ones, with some missing. The table lists about 64,000 clones, roughly 92% of them singletons. The sample was peripheral blood, taken in the second trimester of pregnancy. The receptors come from a female donor with multiple sclerosis, enrolled in a pregnancy study. CDR3s include the opening cysteine and the closing phenylalanine or tryptophan. D genes are given only for firm matches. The size of a clone is reported for some rows only, either as once, few or many, or as a class for expanded clones.

TRBV6-1	-	TRBJ1-3	-	TGTGCCAGCAACATACAGGGTGTACGAAACACCATATATTTT	CASNIQGVRNTIYF
TRBV5-1	TRBD1	TRBJ1-2	-	TGCGCCAGCAGCTTGGATCCGGACAGGCGCAACTATGGCTACACCTTC	CASSLDPDRRNYGYTF
TRBV5-4	TRBD1	TRBJ2-2	-	TGTGCCAGCAGCTTGGCCAGGGGGAAGGGCGGGGAGCTGTTTTTT	CASSLARGKGGELFF
TRBV30	TRBD1	TRBJ2-1	once	TGTGCCTGGAGTTCCCTCCTCCGAGACAGGGGCCCACAGGAGCAGTTCTTC	CAWSSLLRDRGPQEQFF
TRBV28	TRBD1	TRBJ2-2	-	TGTGCCAGCAGTTTATTTAGACAGGGGGCAACCGGGGAGCTGTTTTTT	CASSLFRQGATGELFF
TRBV19	-	TRBJ1-2	-	TGTGCCAGTAGCCGCGGGGCCGAGTTCTACACCTTC	CASSRGAEFYTF
TRBV10-3	-	TRBJ1-2	once	TGTGCCATCAGTGATCAAGAGGGTGGCTACACCTTC	CAISDQEGGYTF
TRBV9	-	TRBJ2-5	-	TGTGCCAGCAGCGTAGCGGGTGCATACCAAGAGACCCAGTACTTC	CASSVAGAYQETQYF
TRBV7-2	-	TRBJ2-7	-	TGTGCCAGCAGTCCCCGCCGAGGGAGCTCCTACGAGCAGTACTTC	CASSPRRGSSYEQYF
TRBV5-1	-	TRBJ2-1	-	TGCGCCAGCAGCTTGGACAGAGAAAGATACAATGAGCAGTTCTTC	CASSLDRERYNEQFF
TRBV10-1	TRBD2	TRBJ2-7	-	TGCGCCACCTCACCCCAACTAGCGGGAGTTGACGAGCAGTACTTC	CATSPQLAGVDEQYF
TRBV5-6	-	TRBJ2-1	-	TGTGCCAGCAGCTTGGCCGCCGGGAGCTTCAATGAGCAGTTCTTC	CASSLAAGSFNEQFF
TRBV29-1	TRBD1	TRBJ2-1	-	TGCAGCGTTGTTGAGGACAGGGTGCCAAATGAGCAGTTCTTC	CSVVEDRVPNEQFF
TRBV4-3	-	TRBJ1-3	-	TGCGCCAGCAGCCAAGAGGGCTTACCTGGAAACACCATATATTTT	CASSQEGLPGNTIYF
TRBV4-1	-	TRBJ2-3	-	TGCGCCAGCAGCCAATTTACGGTCGATACGCAGTATTTT	CASSQFTVDTQYF
TRBV29-1	-	TRBJ2-7	-	TGCAGCGTTGAGGGCCTCTTAATCCAGGGGCAGTACTTC	CSVEGLLIQGQYF
TRBV5-1	-	TRBJ1-4	-	TGCGCCAGCAGCTTACAGGGAGGGGAAGAAAAACTGTTTTTT	CASSLQGGEEKLFF
TRBV6-5	TRBD1	TRBJ1-2	-	TGTGCCAGCAGTTACTCGAAACAGGGGTATGGCTACACCTTC	CASSYSKQGYGYTF
TRBV6-6	-	TRBJ2-1	once	TGTGCCAGCACCAATAGCGAGAGCTCCTACAATGAGCAGTTCTTC	CASTNSESSYNEQFF
TRBV2	-	TRBJ2-1	-	TGTGCCAGCACCAACCGACAGAACTATATGACAAGTGAGCAGTTCTTC	CASTNRQNYMTSEQFF
TRBV10-3	TRBD2	TRBJ2-3	-	TGTGCCATCAGTGGGGTACTAGCGGGAGGAGATACGCAGTATTTT	CAISGVLAGGDTQYF
TRBV27	TRBD2	TRBJ2-7	-	TGTGCCAGCGATCCCGAGAATAGCGGGAGAGACTACGAGCAGTACTTC	CASDPENSGRDYEQYF
TRBV11-2	-	TRBJ1-1	-	TGTGCCAGCAGCTCAGGAGGGGCGACTGGGCTATGGAACACTGAAGCTTTCTTT	CASSSGGATGLWNTEAFF
TRBV2	TRBD2	TRBJ2-5	-	TGTGCCAGCGGGATGAGGTCACTAGCGGAGCAAGAGACCCAGTACTTC	CASGMRSLAEQETQYF
TRBV4-1	TRBD2	TRBJ2-1	-	TGCGCCAGCAGCCTGGGACTAGCGGGACACAATGAGCAGTTCTTC	CASSLGLAGHNEQFF
TRBV10-3	TRBD1	TRBJ2-7	-	TGTGCCATCAGTGACAGGACAGGGGAAGGCAACGAGCAGTACTTC	CAISDRTGEGNEQYF
TRBV2	-	TRBJ1-2	-	TGTGCCAGCAGTGAGAACAGTCCATATGGCTACACCTTC	CASSENSPYGYTF
TRBV9	-	TRBJ2-1	-	TGTGCCAGCAGCGCTATGGTAGATCCGTACAATGAGCAGTTCTTC	CASSAMVDPYNEQFF
TRBV28	TRBD1	TRBJ1-1	-	TGTGCCAGCAGTTTGGCCGGGACAGGGTTCACTGAAGCTTTCTTT	CASSLAGTGFTEAFF
TRBV6-5	-	TRBJ2-5	-	TGTGCCAGCAGTAGCAGGGAGACCCAGTACTTC	CASSSRETQYF
TRBV21-1	-	TRBJ2-7	-	TGTGCCAGCAGCAAAGGGCGGTGCTACGAGCAGTACTTC	CASSKGRCYEQYF
TRBV5-1	-	TRBJ2-1	-	TGCGCCAGCAGCTTGGGGGAGGGGGGCTACAATGAGCAGTTCTTC	CASSLGEGGYNEQFF
TRBV28	TRBD2	TRBJ2-3	-	TGTGCCAGCACCATGATCCCGGGGGGAGGAGATACGCAGTATTTT	CASTMIPGGGDTQYF
TRBV4-1	TRBD1	TRBJ1-5	few	TGCGCCAGCCGAAAACAGGGGGGCAGCAATCAGCCCCAGCATTTT	CASRKQGGSNQPQHF
TRBV7-2	TRBD1	TRBJ2-5	-	TGTGCCAGCAGAAGGGACAGTATAAGCCAAGAGACCCAGTACTTC	CASRRDSISQETQYF
TRBV11-1	TRBD1	TRBJ1-1	once	TGTGCCAGCAGCCCACAGGGGGCTGAAGCTTTCTTT	CASSPQGAEAFF
TRBV4-1	TRBD1	TRBJ1-1	-	TGCGCCAGCAGCCAACGGACAGGGGATAACACTGAAGCTTTCTTT	CASSQRTGDNTEAFF
TRBV4-2	TRBD2	TRBJ2-7	-	TGTGCCAGCAGCCAAGGACTAGCGGACTACGAGCAGTACTTC	CASSQGLADYEQYF
TRBV10-3	TRBD1	TRBJ1-3	-	TGTGCCACCATGACAGGGTCGGAAAACACCATATATTTT	CATMTGSENTIYF